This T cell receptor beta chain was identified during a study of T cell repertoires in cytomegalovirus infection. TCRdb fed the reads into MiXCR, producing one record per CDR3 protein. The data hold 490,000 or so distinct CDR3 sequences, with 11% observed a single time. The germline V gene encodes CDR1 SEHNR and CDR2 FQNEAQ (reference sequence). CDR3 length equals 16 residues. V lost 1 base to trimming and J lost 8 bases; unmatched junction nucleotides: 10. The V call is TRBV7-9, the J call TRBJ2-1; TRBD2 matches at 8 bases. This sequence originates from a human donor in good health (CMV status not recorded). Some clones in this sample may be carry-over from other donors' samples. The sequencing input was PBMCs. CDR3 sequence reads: CASSLDRGRNSDEQFF. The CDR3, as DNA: TGTGCCAGCAGCTTAGACCGCGGGAGGAATTCGGATGAGCAGTTCTTC.